Listed below are T cell receptor beta chains from one sample, sequenced in a study of T cell responses to AZD1222 COVID-19 vaccine. Profiled with immunoSEQ multiplex PCR; TCRdb holds only in-frame clones, not every one. There are about 190,000 clones in the sample; almost 95% occur only once, and about 9% lies in the top ten. The material sequenced was peripheral blood, taken on day 0 of AZD1222 vaccination. Every receptor here comes from an adult in good health. The CDR3 runs from the conserved cysteine through the conserved F or W.

J gene,V gene,CDR3 protein
TRBJ2-2,TRBV5-1,CASRLRGTGAGGELFF
TRBJ2-3,TRBV5-1,CASRLVTDTQYF
TRBJ1-6,TRBV7-2,CASSLTQAKSPLHF
TRBJ2-3,TRBV9,CASSGSLGGVGTDTQYF
TRBJ2-7,TRBV6-5,CASTLGGQLIEQYF
TRBJ1-2,TRBV27,CASSLESGPNYGYTF
TRBJ1-1,TRBV5-5,CASSWTGGTEAFF
TRBJ2-3,TRBV24-1,CATSDPTSGSTDTQYF
TRBJ2-3,TRBV7-3,CASSPGTSGGTQYF
TRBJ1-1,TRBV6-5,CATRTAMNTEAFF
TRBJ2-6,TRBV10-3,CAISPSTGAGSGANVLTF
TRBJ2-3,TRBV5-8,CASSPRGYRGADTQYF
TRBJ2-1,TRBV11-3,CASSSSVGGSYNEQFF